The 6 T cell receptor beta chains listed next were all sequenced from one sample in a study of cytomegalovirus exposure and HLA in healthy donors (dated by TCRdb to about 2017). Libraries came from the immunoSEQ multiplex PCR assay. For the multiplex PCR, a mixture combining 60 forward primers for TCR Vbeta segments and 13 reverse primers for TCR Jbeta segments was used. TCRdb provides this immuneACCESS table in a form limited to in-frame rearrangements. Some clones are lacking; in checked studies, under half of them reflect an unresolved V gene, and why the rest are absent is not known. The sample table records about 72,000 clones; roughly 77% of these occur just once. Jointly, the top ten make up 5% to 8.5% of the sample. The source material was PBMCs. These receptors were obtained from a human donor in good health.

The rearrangement uses TRBV2 and TRBJ2-5, with 9 positions matching TRBD1. CDR3 length: 14 amino acids. J lost 3 bases, V lost 11 bases, and 10 bases had no gene match. CDR1 is SNHLY and CDR2 is FYNNEI in the germline V gene. The CDR3 coding sequence is TGTGCCCCCTCTCGGGACAGGGCCGAAGAGACCCAGTACTTC. Translation gives CAPSRDRAEETQYF.

This clone has just a few counts. The chain uses TRBV29-1 and TRBJ2-7; 7 bases match TRBD1. CDR1 and CDR2 (germline): SQVTM, ANQGSEA. J gave up 0 bases and V 5 bases, and 1 base lay outside the gene matches. The CDR3 consists of 12 residues. The CDR3 bases are TGCAGCGTTCGGGACAGCTCCTACGAGCAGTACTTC. It encodes CSVRDSSYEQYF.

V and J are TRBV19 and TRBJ2-7; TRBD1 matches 7 bases. The CDR3 is 16 amino acids. J gave up 2 bases and V 2 bases, and 9 bases lay outside the gene matches. Germline CDR1 reads LNHDA; CDR2 reads SQIVND (reference sequence). CDR3 sequence reads: CASSIRLDRTPYEQYF. DNA for the CDR3: TGTGCCAGTAGTATACGGCTGGACAGGACCCCCTACGAGCAGTACTTC.

This sequence joins TRBV5-1 and TRBJ2-1; D not resolved. Germline V lookup: CDR1 SGHRS, CDR2 YFSETQ. This CDR3 is 13 amino acids long. The V gene lost 3 bases and the J gene lost 0 bases, with 4 bases spanning the gap. Here the CDR3 DNA reads TGCGCCAGCAGCTCTAGCTCCTACAATGAGCAGTTCTTC. This encodes CASSSSSYNEQFF.

This clone was counted between two and nine times. J is TRBJ2-1 and V is TRBV5-1; 8 bases are shared with TRBD2. The V segment lost 1 base and the J segment 1 base; nucleotides outside the gene matches: 4. This CDR3 spans 16 amino acids. Germline V gene lookup returns CDR1 SGHRS and CDR2 YFSETQ. In DNA, the CDR3 is TGCGCCAGCAGCTTGTTAGCGGGGTCTTCCTACAATGAGCAGTTCTTC. Its translation is CASSLLAGSSYNEQFF.

The chain employs TRBV18 and TRBJ1-5; TRBD1 aligns across 9 bases. J was trimmed by 1 base and V by 5 bases; bases with no gene match: 3. This CDR3 has 15 residues. Germline CDR1 is KGHSH and CDR2 is LQKENI. CDR3 protein: CASSTGTGSNQPQHF. The CDR3 DNA reads as TGTGCCAGCTCAACCGGGACAGGGAGCAATCAGCCCCAGCATTTT.